The TCR beta chain under discussion was sequenced for a study of a mutant IDH1 vaccine in newly diagnosed glioma. Measured with immunoSEQ multiplex PCR; TCRdb has only the in-frame clones, and not every one. The sample consists of roughly 99,000 clones, 70% to 90% of them appearing once. Trimming cost V 7 bases and J 8 bases, with 15 bases left between them. The CDR3 is 13 amino acids. Germline V gene sequence: CDR1 SGHNT, CDR2 YENEEA. Time point meaning: baseline, week 1 (first vaccination visit). Indicated treatment: pre-vaccination baseline after standard-of-care therapy. The receptor was isolated from a woman in her forties or fifties with glioma. The V and J genes are TRBV11-3 and TRBJ2-1; perhaps TRBD2 as D (6 bases). The material sequenced was PBMCs, taken from a glioma patient treated with radiotherapy, temozolomide or both. The chain's CDR3 is CASNSLADHEQFF. CDR3 nucleotides: TGTGCCAGCAACTCCTTAGCGGACCATGAGCAGTTCTTC.